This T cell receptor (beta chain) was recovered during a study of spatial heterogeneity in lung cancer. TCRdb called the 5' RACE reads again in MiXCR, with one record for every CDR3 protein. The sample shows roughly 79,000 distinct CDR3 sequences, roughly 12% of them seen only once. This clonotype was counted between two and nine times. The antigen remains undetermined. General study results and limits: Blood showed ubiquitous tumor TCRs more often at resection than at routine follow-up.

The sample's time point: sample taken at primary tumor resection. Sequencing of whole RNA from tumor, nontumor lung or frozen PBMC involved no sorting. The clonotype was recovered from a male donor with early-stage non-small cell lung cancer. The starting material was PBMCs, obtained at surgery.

CDR3 nucleotides: TGCAGTGCTAGAGTGCCCGAGGACAGGGGGCTTACCCCTGAAGCTTTCTTT. It is translated as CSARVPEDRGLTPEAFF. The chain has TRBV20-1 and TRBJ1-1; the match to TRBD1 covers 11 bases. The CDR3 runs to 17 residues. The germline V gene encodes CDR1 DFQATT and CDR2 SNEGSKA (reference sequence). V was pared by 1 base and J by 6 bases, with 13 bases of the junction left unmatched.